A selection of T cell receptor beta chains follows, all from one sample in a study of T cell responses to AZD1222 COVID-19 vaccine. This table comes from immunoSEQ multiplex PCR, and its TCRdb copy is limited to in-frame clones, with some not included. The sample shows about 270,000 clones, 90% to 95% of them seen only once. Sequencing used peripheral blood, obtained 28 days after the second AZD1222 dose. The receptor set was obtained from an adult who received the AZD1222 COVID-19 vaccine. CDR3s include the opening cysteine and the closing phenylalanine or tryptophan. Fields, in order: D gene, V gene, J gene, clone size, CDR3 DNA, CDR3 protein. A D gene is named only where the DNA matches it firmly. Rows may omit the clone size; those that give it use once, few, many or a size class.

D: TRBD1
V: TRBV18
J: TRBJ2-1
size: .
DNA: TGTGCCAGCTCACCTGGGGACAGGGCTCTCTACAATGAGCAGTTCTTC
CDR3: CASSPGDRALYNEQFF

D: TRBD1
V: TRBV2
J: TRBJ1-5
size: .
DNA: TGTGCCAGCAGTGCGGACAGGACTTTTATTAGCAATCAGCCCCAGCATTTT
CDR3: CASSADRTFISNQPQHF

D: .
V: TRBV5-1
J: TRBJ2-3
size: .
DNA: TGCGCCAGCAGCTTTGGTGGCCAGACGATCACAGATACGCAGTATTTT
CDR3: CASSFGGQTITDTQYF

D: .
V: TRBV5-6
J: TRBJ2-7
size: .
DNA: TGTGCCAGCAGCTTCGGGACATTCTACGAGCAGTACTTC
CDR3: CASSFGTFYEQYF

D: .
V: TRBV6-5
J: TRBJ1-1
size: .
DNA: TGTGCCAGCAGTTTAAGGACAGCGAACACTGAAGCTTTCTTT
CDR3: CASSLRTANTEAFF

D: TRBD1
V: TRBV11-2
J: TRBJ2-1
size: .
DNA: TGTGCCAGCAGCTCAGGGGGCCGTTACAATGAGCAGTTCTTC
CDR3: CASSSGGRYNEQFF

D: TRBD1
V: TRBV24-1
J: TRBJ1-5
size: .
DNA: TGTGCCACCAGTGAGCGGGACAGTGCGGGCAATCAGCCCCAGCATTTT
CDR3: CATSERDSAGNQPQHF

D: TRBD1
V: TRBV6-1
J: TRBJ2-7
size: .
DNA: TGTGCCAGCAGTGAAGTCGACAGGGGGCTAGAGCAGTACTTC
CDR3: CASSEVDRGLEQYF

D: .
V: TRBV19
J: TRBJ1-2
size: .
DNA: TGTGCCAGTAGCCCCCTCCTTGACTACGGCTACACCTTC
CDR3: CASSPLLDYGYTF

D: .
V: TRBV18
J: TRBJ2-7
size: .
DNA: TGTGCCAGCTCACCAGGGCCCGGGGGCGAGCAGTACTTC
CDR3: CASSPGPGGEQYF

D: TRBD1
V: TRBV4-3
J: TRBJ2-2
size: .
DNA: TGCGCCAGCAGCCAACAAAACCCCCCGGGACAGGGTAACACCGGGGAGCTGTTTTTT
CDR3: CASSQQNPPGQGNTGELFF

D: .
V: TRBV13
J: TRBJ2-1
size: .
DNA: TGTGCCAGCAGCTTAGGACGGGAGAGGGAGCAGTTCTTC
CDR3: CASSLGREREQFF

D: TRBD1
V: TRBV7-9
J: TRBJ2-7
size: .
DNA: TGTGCCAGCAGCCAAAGCCGGGGACAGACAGACGAGCAGTACTTC
CDR3: CASSQSRGQTDEQYF

D: .
V: TRBV19
J: TRBJ1-1
size: once
DNA: TGTGCCAGTAGTATGGGGCCCGGGGGCAGGCCCCTATGGACTGAAGCTTTCTTT
CDR3: CASSMGPGGRPLWTEAFF

D: .
V: TRBV5-1
J: TRBJ1-3
size: .
DNA: TGCGCCAGCAGCCTAACGGCGGGGGTTGGAGGAAACACCATATATTTT
CDR3: CASSLTAGVGGNTIYF

D: .
V: TRBV14
J: TRBJ1-2
size: .
DNA: TGTGCCAGCAGCCAAGATAGCTATGGCTACACCTTC
CDR3: CASSQDSYGYTF